Listed below are T cell receptor beta chains from one sample, sequenced in a study of shared clonotypes between healthy human individuals. Clones were sequenced by immunoSEQ multiplex PCR, and TCRdb holds only the in-frame ones, with some missing. The table lists around 2.5 million clones, approximately 94% of them singletons, with approximately 0.35% in the top ten. Sequenced: naive CD4+ T cells from PBMCs. All receptors come from a man in his late teens or twenties in good health. Some clones in this sample may be carry-over from other donors' samples. CDR3s include the opening cysteine and the closing phenylalanine or tryptophan. D genes are given only for firm matches. For some rows the clone size is stated as once, few or many, or as a class when expanded; others skip it.

j_call	clone_size	v_call	d_call	cdr3_nt	cdr3_aa
TRBJ2-5	NA	TRBV30	NA	TGTGCCTGGGCCGCCGGAACTGAAGAGACCCAGTACTTC	CAWAAGTEETQYF
TRBJ2-7	NA	TRBV5-8	NA	TGTGCCAGCAGCCCTAGGGGGGTGCAGCAGTACTTC	CASSPRGVQQYF
TRBJ2-7	NA	TRBV5-1	NA	TGCGCCAGCAGCTTGCAGGGAACCTACGAGCAGTACTTC	CASSLQGTYEQYF
TRBJ1-5	NA	TRBV2	NA	TGTGCCAGCAGTACAGGGTACCAGCCCCAGCATTTT	CASSTGYQPQHF
TRBJ1-5	once	TRBV28	NA	TGTGCCAGCAGTTTGTACCAGGGAGGTCAGCCCCAGCATTTT	CASSLYQGGQPQHF
TRBJ2-2	NA	TRBV7-7	NA	TGTGCCAGCAGCCTCACAGGGATCGGCGGGACCGGGGAGCTGTTTTTT	CASSLTGIGGTGELFF
TRBJ2-5	NA	TRBV5-1	NA	TGCGCCAGCAGCTTGGGGGGAGTGGAGGAGACCCAGTACTTC	CASSLGGVEETQYF
TRBJ2-1	NA	TRBV7-3	TRBD2	TGTGCCAGCAGCTTAACTAGCGGGTACAATGAGCAGTTCTTC	CASSLTSGYNEQFF
TRBJ1-5	NA	TRBV7-2	TRBD1	TGTGCCAGCAGCTTGACCGGGACAGATCAGCCCCAGCATTTT	CASSLTGTDQPQHF
TRBJ2-3	NA	TRBV5-6	NA	TGTGCCAGCAGCTTCTACAGGGTTGATACGCAGTATTTT	CASSFYRVDTQYF
TRBJ2-2	NA	TRBV2	NA	TGTGCCAGCAGTGGGGACGTCACCGGGGAGCTGTTTTTT	CASSGDVTGELFF
TRBJ2-7	NA	TRBV27	NA	TGTGCCAGCATGGGCCAGGGAGAGTACGAGCAGTACTTC	CASMGQGEYEQYF
TRBJ1-1	NA	TRBV18	NA	TGTGCCAGCTCACCAGGGGACTGGCGGAACACTGAAGCTTTCTTT	CASSPGDWRNTEAFF
TRBJ2-4	NA	TRBV19	NA	TGTGCCAGTAGTATAGGCCCGGGTGGGGCCAAAAACATTCAGTACTTC	CASSIGPGGAKNIQYF
TRBJ2-7	NA	TRBV5-1	TRBD1	TGCGCCAGCAGCTGGTATGACAGGGGAAACGAGCAGTACTTC	CASSWYDRGNEQYF
TRBJ1-4	NA	TRBV7-9	TRBD1	TGTGCCAGCAGATGGGACAGAGCGAATGAAAAACTGTTTTTT	CASRWDRANEKLFF
TRBJ2-1	NA	TRBV4-1	TRBD2	TGCGCCAGCAGCCGAAAAGATAGGACTAGCGGGAGTTACAATGAGCAGTTCTTC	CASSRKDRTSGSYNEQFF
TRBJ1-5	NA	TRBV7-2	NA	TGTGCCAGCAGCTTAATGGCCTATATAGGGTCGGGTAGCAATCAGCCCCAGCATTTT	CASSLMAYIGSGSNQPQHF